The 16 T cell receptor beta chains reported below all come from one sample, sequenced in a study of T cells in Graves' hyperthyroidism and ophthalmopathy. The TCR beta CDR3 regions underwent amplification using RNA transcripts as the source. HTBI primers drove first-round RT-PCR of the TCR CDR3. A single record per CDR3 protein comes from TCRdb applying MiXCR to the multiplex PCR reads. The table records about 720,000 distinct CDR3 sequences, roughly 20% of them present only once. Material for sequencing was blood. These receptors came from a woman aged 50 to 60 with Graves' hyperthyroidism that later progressed to Graves' ophthalmopathy.

In its sample, this clonotype was seen a few times. J is TRBJ1-6 and V is TRBV7-6, with a weak D call TRBD1 (6 bases). The CDR3 runs to 15 residues. Germline CDR1 is SGHVS and CDR2 is FNYEAQ. Trimming removed 5 bases from V and 3 bases from J, with 11 bases in between. In DNA form, the CDR3 reads TGTGCCAGCAGCACAGACAGGAGCTATAATTCACCCCTCCACTTT. It translates to CASSTDRSYNSPLHF.

The chain employs TRBV19 and TRBJ1-2, with D possibly matching TRBD1 (5 bases). Germline values: CDR1 LNHDA, CDR2 SQIVND (reference sequence). The CDR3 is made up of 15 amino acids. The V gene lost 5 bases and the J gene lost 0 bases, with 13 bases spanning the gap. The CDR3 region has the DNA TGTGCCAGTAGTGCAGGACAAGGAACTAACTATGGCTACACCTTC. This encodes CASSAGQGTNYGYTF.

This clonotype has a handful of counts. A much larger clone is a single base away; this may be a read error. The V call is TRBV12-3 or TRBV12-4, the J call TRBJ1-5, with TRBD1 as a possible D gene (6 bases). V shed 8 bases and J shed 3 bases, with 20 bases lying between them. The CDR3 has 16 amino acids. In nucleotides, the CDR3 is TGTGCCAGCCCCGCTCACCGGGACAAGGACAATCAGCCCCAGCATTTT. Protein product: CASPAHRDKDNQPQHF.

This chain uses TRBV27 with TRBJ2-3; the D gene is possibly TRBD1 (6 bases). V was trimmed by 6 bases and J by 2 bases, leaving 12 bases between them. Looked up from germline, CDR1 is MNHEY and CDR2 is SMNVEV (reference sequence). This CDR3 contains 14 residues. The CDR3 here is CASRWTAPTDTQYF. The DNA for the CDR3 is TGTGCCAGCAGATGGACAGCGCCCACAGATACGCAGTATTTT.

The table lists this clonotype with many counts. The chain recombines TRBV12-3 or TRBV12-4 with TRBJ1-1; maybe TRBD1 (6 bases). V shed 6 bases and J shed 1 base, with 15 bases lying between them. CDR3 length equals 15 residues. The CDR3 here is CASSHDTGWNTEAFF. CDR3 bases: TGTGCCAGCAGCCACGATACAGGGTGGAACACTGAAGCTTTCTTT.

The V gene is TRBV24-1, the J gene TRBJ2-1; perhaps TRBD1 as D (5 bases). The CDR3 is 15 residues long. Trimming shortened V by 0 bases and J by 5 bases, and 10 bases separated the two germline ends. Germline V CDR1 and CDR2: KGHDR, SFDVKD. CDR3 protein: CATSDLNRYDNEQFF. CDR3 in DNA: TGTGCCACCAGTGATTTGAACAGGTACGACAATGAGCAGTTCTTC.

The table lists this clonotype with a few counts. The V and J genes are TRBV30 and TRBJ1-1; D is ambiguous. This CDR3 has 13 amino acids. Germline CDR1 reads GTSNPN; CDR2 reads SVGIG (reference sequence). Between the trimmed V and J ends, which lost 1 base and 8 bases, there was a span of 14 bases. Here the CDR3 DNA reads TGTGCCTGGAGTGCCGGTAGGAGCGGAGAAGCTTTCTTT. It yields the protein CAWSAGRSGEAFF.

This clonotype came up a few times. V is TRBV6-2 or TRBV6-3 and J is TRBJ1-5; no clear D gene. Trimming pared 2 bases from V and 2 bases from J, leaving 7 bases between. The CDR3 is 14 amino acids. Germline V gives CDR1 MNHEY, CDR2 SVGEGT. The CDR3 here is CASSYPVGNQPQHF. For the CDR3, the DNA is TGTGCCAGCAGTTACCCTGTGGGCAATCAGCCCCAGCATTTT.

This rearrangement joins TRBV6-6 to TRBJ1-5; D unresolved. CDR1 and CDR2 (germline): MNHNY, SVGAGI (reference sequence). Trimming shortened V by 0 bases and J by 3 bases, and 6 bases separated the two germline ends. The CDR3 has 14 amino acids. CDR3 sequence reads: CASSYSTVNQPQHF. DNA of the CDR3: TGTGCCAGCAGTTACTCAACAGTCAATCAGCCCCAGCATTTT.

This clonotype was observed a handful of times. The V gene is TRBV15, the J gene TRBJ1-2, with D uncertain. Trimming took off 0 bases at V and 0 bases at J, with 11 bases between the two ends. Germline V CDR1 and CDR2: LNHNV, YYDKDF (reference sequence). The CDR3 spans 16 residues. The CDR3 loop reads CATSRDRRLSNYGYTF. The DNA of the CDR3 is TGTGCCACCAGCAGAGATAGGAGGCTTTCTAACTATGGCTACACCTTC.

The chain employs TRBV12-3 or TRBV12-4 and TRBJ2-1; no clear D. Matching the DNA end better, TRBJ2-7 makes the J call doubtful. The CDR3 covers 15 residues. CDR3 loop: CASRLGRRTSGEQYF. CDR3 in DNA: TGTGCCAGCAGACTGGGCAGGCGGACGTCGGGTGAGCAGTACTTC.

At least ten counts were recorded for this clonotype. This sequence joins TRBV27 and TRBJ1-5, with 11 positions matching TRBD1. With V trimmed by 5 bases and J by 0 bases, 3 bases remained unmatched. The CDR3 is 16 amino acids. Germline V gives CDR1 MNHEY, CDR2 SMNVEV (reference sequence). The CDR3 DNA follows: TGTGCCAGCAGTCGCGGGACAGGGGGTAGCAATCAGCCCCAGCATTTT. Its protein product is CASSRGTGGSNQPQHF.

Details on this clonotype: One end of the junction does not line up with germline, which may come from a read error. The gene calls are TRBV5-1 and TRBJ2-7, with D perhaps TRBD2 (5 bases). Germline V CDR1 and CDR2: SGHRS, YFSETQ. This CDR3 has 13 amino acids. As DNA, the CDR3 is TGCGTCAGCAGCTTAGAGGGCCGCTACGAGCAGTACTTC. Its translation: CVSSLEGRYEQYF.

This clonotype has at least ten counts. The chain couples TRBV18 to TRBJ2-3; no reliable D call. Germline V gives CDR1 KGHSH, CDR2 LQKENI. The length of the CDR3 is 15 residues. V lost 3 bases, J lost 2 bases, and 12 bases lay in between. The CDR3, as DNA: TGTGCCAGCTCACCTGGGCGCCCCCCCACAGATACGCAGTATTTT. Residues: CASSPGRPPTDTQYF.

The chain combines TRBV14 with TRBJ2-1; D unclear. CDR1 and CDR2 from the germline V gene are SGHDN and FVKESK. The CDR3 length is 14 residues. The V end was cut by 3 bases, the J end by 7 bases, with 13 bases between. CDR3 nucleotide sequence: TGTGCCAGCAGCCACAGGTCAAGGATGAATGAGCAGTTCTTC. It translates to CASSHRSRMNEQFF.

In this sample, this clonotype turned up many times. The V gene is TRBV7-2, the J gene TRBJ2-7; possibly TRBD1 or TRBD2 for D (6 bases each). The CDR3 spans 15 residues. Germline V gene data show CDR1 as SGHTA and CDR2 as FQGNSA. The V end was cut by 3 bases, the J end by 4 bases, with 16 bases between. The CDR3 nucleotides read TGTGCCAGCAGCTTTAACAGGGACTCTGTGTACGAGCAGTACTTC. Translation: CASSFNRDSVYEQYF. The entire variable domain, with the rest obtained from reference TRBV7-2 and TRBJ2-7, is as follows: GAGVSQSPSNKVTEKGKDVELRCDPISGHTALYWYRQSLGQGLEFLIYFQGNSAPDKSGLPSDRFSAERTGGSVSTLTIQRTQQEDSAVYLCASSFNRDSVYEQYFGPGTRLTVT.